This TCR beta chain appears in the sequencing data of a study of sequential checkpoint blockade in melanoma. General observations from the study: Mutational load did not correlate with tumor T-cell fraction or clonality. About 30 times likelier clinical benefit followed increased tumor T-cell fraction and clonality.

This clone is labeled as medium-sized. Its antigen is undetermined. Documented treatment: randomized to nivolumab then ipilimumab (arm A) or the reverse (arm B). Repertoires were generated with immunoSEQ multiplex PCR, while TCRdb's copy carries only in-frame clones and drops some. This repertoire shows more than 6,500 clones, about 28% found once; its top ten account for more than 4.5%. V lost 2 bases to trimming and J lost 0 bases, with 10 bases between them. The CDR3 extends over 15 amino acids. Per the germline V gene, CDR1 is SGHNT and CDR2 is YENEEA. The chain couples TRBV11-3 to TRBJ1-1; D is ambiguous. The material was tumor tissue (inferred from file names), obtained from a patient given nivolumab and ipilimumab in sequence. This clonotype was obtained from a human donor with melanoma. The chain's CDR3 is CASSLFAGMNTEAFF. The CDR3 DNA sequence: TGTGCCAGCAGCTTATTTGCAGGCATGAACACTGAAGCTTTCTTT.